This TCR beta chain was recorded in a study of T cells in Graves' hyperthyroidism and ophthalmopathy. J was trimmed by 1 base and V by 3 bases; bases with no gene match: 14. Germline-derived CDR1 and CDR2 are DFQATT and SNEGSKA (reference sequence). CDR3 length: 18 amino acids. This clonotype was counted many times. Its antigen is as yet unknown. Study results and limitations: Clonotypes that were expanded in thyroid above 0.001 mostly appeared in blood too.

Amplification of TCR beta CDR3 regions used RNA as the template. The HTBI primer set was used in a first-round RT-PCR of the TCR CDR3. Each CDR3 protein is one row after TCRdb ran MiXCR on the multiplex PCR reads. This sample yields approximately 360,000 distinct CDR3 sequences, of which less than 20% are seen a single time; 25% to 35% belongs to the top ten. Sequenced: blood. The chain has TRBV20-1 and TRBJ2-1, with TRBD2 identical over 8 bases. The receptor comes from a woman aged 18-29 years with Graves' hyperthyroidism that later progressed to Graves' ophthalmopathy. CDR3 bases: TGCAGTGCTAGGGGGGGCCTACTAGCGGAGACATCCTACAATGAGCAGTTCTTC. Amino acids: CSARGGLLAETSYNEQFF.